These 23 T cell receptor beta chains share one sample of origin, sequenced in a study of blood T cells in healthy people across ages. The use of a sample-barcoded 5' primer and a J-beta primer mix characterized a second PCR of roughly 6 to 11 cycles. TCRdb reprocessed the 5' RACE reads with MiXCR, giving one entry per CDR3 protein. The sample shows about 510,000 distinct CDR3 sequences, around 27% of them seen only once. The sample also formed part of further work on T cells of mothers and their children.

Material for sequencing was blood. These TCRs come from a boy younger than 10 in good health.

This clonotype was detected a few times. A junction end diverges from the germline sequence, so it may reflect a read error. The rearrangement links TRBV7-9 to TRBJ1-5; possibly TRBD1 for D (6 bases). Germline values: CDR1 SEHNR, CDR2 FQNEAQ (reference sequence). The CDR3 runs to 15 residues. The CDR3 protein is CASSAMGAGNRPQHF. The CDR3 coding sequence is TGTGCCAGCAGCGCAATGGGGGCCGGTAATCGGCCCCAGCATTTT. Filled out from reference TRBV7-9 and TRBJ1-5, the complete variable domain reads DTGVSQNPRHKITKRGQNVTFRCDPISEHNRLYWYRQTLGQGPEFLTYFQNEAQLEKSRLLSDRFSAERPKGSFSTLEIQRTEQGDSAMYLCASSAMGAGNRPQHFGDGTRLSIL.

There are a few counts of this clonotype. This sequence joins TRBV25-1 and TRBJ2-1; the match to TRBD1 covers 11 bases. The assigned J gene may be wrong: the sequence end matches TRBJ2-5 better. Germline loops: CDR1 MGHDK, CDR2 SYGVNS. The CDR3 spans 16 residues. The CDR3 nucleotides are TGTGCCAGCAGCAATCCGGACAGGGGGCTCTTAGAGACCCAGTACTTC. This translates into CASSNPDRGLLETQYF.

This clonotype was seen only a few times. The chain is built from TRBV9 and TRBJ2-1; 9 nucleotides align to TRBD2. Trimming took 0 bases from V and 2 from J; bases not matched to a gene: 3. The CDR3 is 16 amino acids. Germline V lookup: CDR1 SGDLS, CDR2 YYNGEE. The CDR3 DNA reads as TGTGCCAGCAGCGTAGCGGCGGGAGGGGCCTACAATGAGCAGTTCTTC. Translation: CASSVAAGGAYNEQFF. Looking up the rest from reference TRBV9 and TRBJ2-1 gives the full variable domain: DSGVTQTPKHLITATGQRVTLRCSPRSGDLSVYWYQQSLDQGLQFLIQYYNGEERAKGNILERFSAQQFPDLHSELNLSSLELGDSALYFCASSVAAGGAYNEQFFGPGTRLTVL.

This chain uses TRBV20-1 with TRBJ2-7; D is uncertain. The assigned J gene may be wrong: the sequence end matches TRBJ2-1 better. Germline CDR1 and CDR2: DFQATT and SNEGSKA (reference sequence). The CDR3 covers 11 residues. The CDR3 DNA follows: TGCAGTGCTAGCTGGCCCAATGAGCAGTTCTTC. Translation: CSASWPNEQFF.

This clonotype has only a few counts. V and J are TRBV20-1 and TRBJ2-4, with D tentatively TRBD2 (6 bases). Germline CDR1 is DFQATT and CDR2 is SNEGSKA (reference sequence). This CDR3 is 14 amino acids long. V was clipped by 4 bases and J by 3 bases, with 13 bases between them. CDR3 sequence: CSATMAGNKNIQYF. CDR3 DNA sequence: TGCAGTGCTACCATGGCGGGAAACAAAAACATTCAGTACTTC.

The CDR3 is CASSRQGYNSPLHF. CDR3 in DNA: TGTGCCAGCAGCCGACAGGGGTATAATTCACCCCTCCACTTT. The chain joins TRBV6-5 to TRBJ1-6, with 8 bases fitting TRBD1. Losses at the gene ends were 6 bases for V and 4 bases for J; bases not matched to a gene: 2. The CDR3 is made up of 14 amino acids. Germline V gene lookup returns CDR1 MNHEY and CDR2 SVGAGI.

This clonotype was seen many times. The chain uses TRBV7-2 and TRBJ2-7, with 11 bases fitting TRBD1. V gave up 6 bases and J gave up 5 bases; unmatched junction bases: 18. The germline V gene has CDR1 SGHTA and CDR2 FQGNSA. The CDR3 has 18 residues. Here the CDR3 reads CASSFRTGGEIYGNEQYF. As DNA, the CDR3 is TGTGCCAGCAGTTTTCGGACAGGGGGCGAGATATACGGCAACGAGCAGTACTTC. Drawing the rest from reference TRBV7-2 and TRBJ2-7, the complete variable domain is GAGVSQSPSNKVTEKGKDVELRCDPISGHTALYWYRQSLGQGLEFLIYFQGNSAPDKSGLPSDRFSAERTGGSVSTLTIQRTQQEDSAVYLCASSFRTGGEIYGNEQYFGPGTRLTVT.

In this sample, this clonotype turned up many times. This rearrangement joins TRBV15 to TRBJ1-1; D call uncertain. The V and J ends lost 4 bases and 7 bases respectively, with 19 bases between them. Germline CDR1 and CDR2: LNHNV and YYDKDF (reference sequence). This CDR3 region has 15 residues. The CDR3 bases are TGTGCCACCAGCACCACTTTTGGCTGGACGGATGAAGCTTTCTTT. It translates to CATSTTFGWTDEAFF.

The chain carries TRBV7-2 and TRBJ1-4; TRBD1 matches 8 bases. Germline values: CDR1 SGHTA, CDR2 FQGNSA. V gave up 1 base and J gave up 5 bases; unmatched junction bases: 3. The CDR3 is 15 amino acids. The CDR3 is CASSLGRQGNEKLFF. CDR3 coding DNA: TGTGCCAGCAGCTTAGGTCGACAGGGGAATGAAAAACTGTTTTTT. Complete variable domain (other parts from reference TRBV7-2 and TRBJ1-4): GAGVSQSPSNKVTEKGKDVELRCDPISGHTALYWYRQSLGQGLEFLIYFQGNSAPDKSGLPSDRFSAERTGGSVSTLTIQRTQQEDSAVYLCASSLGRQGNEKLFFGSGTQLSVL.

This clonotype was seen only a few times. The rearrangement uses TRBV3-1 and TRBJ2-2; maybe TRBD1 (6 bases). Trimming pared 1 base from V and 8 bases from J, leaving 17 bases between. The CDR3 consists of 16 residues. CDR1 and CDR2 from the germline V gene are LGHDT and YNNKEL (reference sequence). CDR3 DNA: TGTGCCAGCAGCCAAGGTTTCAGGGGCAAAGGAGGGGAGCTGTTTTTT. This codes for CASSQGFRGKGGELFF.

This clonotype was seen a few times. Written as DNA, the CDR3 is TGTGCCAGCAGCGATGGGACAGGGGGCACCTACGAGCAGTACTTC. Its translation: CASSDGTGGTYEQYF. The V and J genes are TRBV7-9 and TRBJ2-7, with 12 bases aligning to TRBD1. The V and J ends lost 5 bases and 2 bases, in that order; junction bases with no gene match: 4. Germline V lookup: CDR1 SEHNR, CDR2 FQNEAQ (reference sequence). CDR3 length: 15 residues.

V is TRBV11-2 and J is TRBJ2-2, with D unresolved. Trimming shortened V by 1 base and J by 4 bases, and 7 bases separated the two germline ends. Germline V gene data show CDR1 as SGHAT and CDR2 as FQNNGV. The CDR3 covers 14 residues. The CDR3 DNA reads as TGTGCCAGCAGCTTAGGCACAGCCACCGGGGAGCTGTTTTTT. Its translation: CASSLGTATGELFF. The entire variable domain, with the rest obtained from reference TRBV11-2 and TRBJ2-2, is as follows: EAGVAQSPRYKIIEKRQSVAFWCNPISGHATLYWYQQILGQGPKLLIQFQNNGVVDDSQLPKDRFSAERLKGVDSTLKIQPAKLEDSAVYLCASSLGTATGELFFGEGSRLTVL.

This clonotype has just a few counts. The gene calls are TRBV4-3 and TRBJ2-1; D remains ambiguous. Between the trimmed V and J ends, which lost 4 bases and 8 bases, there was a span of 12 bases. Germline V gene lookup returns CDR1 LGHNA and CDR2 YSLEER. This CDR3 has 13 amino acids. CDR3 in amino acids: CASSPNGPYEQFF. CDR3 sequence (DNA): TGCGCCAGCAGCCCGAATGGGCCTTATGAGCAGTTCTTC.

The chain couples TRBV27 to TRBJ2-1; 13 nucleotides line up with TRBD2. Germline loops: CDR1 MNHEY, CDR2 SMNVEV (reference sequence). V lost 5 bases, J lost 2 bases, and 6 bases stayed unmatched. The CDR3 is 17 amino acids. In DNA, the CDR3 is TGTGCCAGCAGTCGGACTAGCGGGAGTTCCACCTACAATGAGCAGTTCTTC. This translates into CASSRTSGSSTYNEQFF.

The CDR3 loop reads CASSTEGKLGETQYF. The CDR3 region has the DNA TGTGCCAGCAGCACGGAGGGTAAACTCGGAGAGACCCAGTACTTC. V usage is TRBV7-9 and J usage is TRBJ2-5, with D possibly TRBD2 on 6 matching bases. Between the trimmed V and J ends, which lost 5 bases and 4 bases, there was a span of 17 bases. The CDR3 is 15 residues long. CDR1 and CDR2 (germline): SEHNR, FQNEAQ (reference sequence).

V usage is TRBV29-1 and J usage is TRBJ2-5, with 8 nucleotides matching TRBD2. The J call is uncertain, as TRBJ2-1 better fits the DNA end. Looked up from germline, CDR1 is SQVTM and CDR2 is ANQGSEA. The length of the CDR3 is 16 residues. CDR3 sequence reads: CSVVPGLVLVSNEQFF. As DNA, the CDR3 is TGCAGCGTTGTCCCGGGACTAGTTTTGGTGTCCAATGAGCAGTTCTTC.

The CDR3 sequence: CASSLVRHTDTEAFF. CDR3 DNA: TGTGCCAGCAGTTTGGTTAGACACACGGACACTGAAGCTTTCTTT. The chain uses TRBV27 and TRBJ1-1; D unclear. Trimming pared 3 bases from V and 3 bases from J, leaving 14 bases between. There are 15 residues in the CDR3. The V gene's germline CDR1 is MNHEY and CDR2 SMNVEV (reference sequence).

This CDR3 reads CASRPRAVNEKLFF. The CDR3 DNA reads TGTGCCAGCCGTCCCCGGGCAGTTAATGAAAAACTGTTTTTT. The chain has TRBV27 and TRBJ1-4; D remains unclear. V dropped 8 bases and J dropped 4 bases, with 14 bases sitting between them. This CDR3 contains 14 residues. CDR1 and CDR2 (germline): MNHEY, SMNVEV (reference sequence).

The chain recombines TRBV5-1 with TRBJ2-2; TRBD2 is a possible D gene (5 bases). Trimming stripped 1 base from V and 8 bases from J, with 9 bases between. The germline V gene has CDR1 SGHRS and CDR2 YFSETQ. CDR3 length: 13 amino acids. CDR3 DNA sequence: TGCGCCAGCAGCTTGAAGAGGGCAGGGGAGCTGTTTTTT. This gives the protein CASSLKRAGELFF.

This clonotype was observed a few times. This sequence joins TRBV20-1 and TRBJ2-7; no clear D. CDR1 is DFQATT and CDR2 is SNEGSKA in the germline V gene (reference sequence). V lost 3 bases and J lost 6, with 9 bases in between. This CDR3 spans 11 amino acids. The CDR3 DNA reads TGCAGTGCTAGGGGGTTGGGCGAGCAGTACTTC. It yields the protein CSARGLGEQYF.

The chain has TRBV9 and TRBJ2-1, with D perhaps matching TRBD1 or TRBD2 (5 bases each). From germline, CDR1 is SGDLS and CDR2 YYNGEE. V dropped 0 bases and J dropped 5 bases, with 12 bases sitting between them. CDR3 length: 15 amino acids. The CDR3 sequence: CASSVVWGPDNEQFF. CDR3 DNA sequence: TGTGCCAGCAGCGTAGTGTGGGGACCTGACAATGAGCAGTTCTTC. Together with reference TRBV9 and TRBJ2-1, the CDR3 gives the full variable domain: DSGVTQTPKHLITATGQRVTLRCSPRSGDLSVYWYQQSLDQGLQFLIQYYNGEERAKGNILERFSAQQFPDLHSELNLSSLELGDSALYFCASSVVWGPDNEQFFGPGTRLTVL.

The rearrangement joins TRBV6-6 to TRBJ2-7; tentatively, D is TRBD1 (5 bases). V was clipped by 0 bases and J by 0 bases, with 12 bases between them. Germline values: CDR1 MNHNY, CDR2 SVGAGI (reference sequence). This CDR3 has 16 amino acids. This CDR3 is CASSYSIHRSSYEQYF. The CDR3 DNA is TGTGCCAGCAGTTACTCGATTCACAGGAGCTCCTACGAGCAGTACTTC.

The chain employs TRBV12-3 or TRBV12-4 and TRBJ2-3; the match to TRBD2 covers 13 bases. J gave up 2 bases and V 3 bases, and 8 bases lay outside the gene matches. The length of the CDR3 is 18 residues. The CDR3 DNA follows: TGTGCCAGCAGTTTTACTAGCGGGAGGGGATCAGTCACAGATACGCAGTATTTT. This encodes CASSFTSGRGSVTDTQYF.